This passage covers 25 T cell receptor beta chains from one sample sequenced in a study of OX40 agonist ivuxolimab in advanced cancers. Clones were read by immunoSEQ multiplex PCR, and TCRdb kept only the in-frame ones, dropping some. The profile shows roughly 120,000 clones, about 92% of them singletons. The sample here was CD4+ or CD8+ T cells sorted from blood, taken in a trial of the OX40 agonist ivuxolimab. These receptor sequences come from an adult with an advanced solid tumor such as melanoma, head and neck, liver or kidney cancer.

The chain carries TRBV10-3 and TRBJ2-5; 8 bases match TRBD1. The ends lost 5 bases at V and 2 bases at J; junction bases unmatched: 7. The CDR3 spans 15 residues. Germline CDR1 reads ENHRY; CDR2 reads SYGVKD. The CDR3 sequence: CAISNPGQGQETQYF. The DNA for the CDR3 is TGTGCCATCAGTAATCCAGGACAGGGACAAGAGACCCAGTACTTC.

V is TRBV4-3 and J is TRBJ2-7; 7 bases agree with TRBD1. Per the germline V gene, CDR1 is LGHNA and CDR2 is YSLEER. CDR3 length equals 16 residues. The V gene end was trimmed by 1 base and the J gene end by 4 bases; junction bases not matched to a gene: 10. This CDR3 reads CASSQGTGTALYEQYF. CDR3 nucleotides: TGCGCCAGCAGCCAAGGGACCGGGACAGCCTTGTACGAGCAGTACTTC.

The count of this clone is one. The rearrangement joins TRBV11-2 to TRBJ1-4, with D maybe TRBD1 (6 bases). The CDR3 loop spans 15 amino acids. CDR1 and CDR2 from the germline V gene are SGHAT and FQNNGV. Deletions cut 4 bases from V and 10 bases from J, with 19 bases between. The CDR3 sequence: CASSYARTGTRKLFF. As DNA, the CDR3 is TGTGCCAGCAGCTATGCGAGAACCGGGACAAGAAAACTGTTTTTT.

The rearrangement uses TRBV6-6 and TRBJ2-7; D unclear. CDR1 and CDR2 (germline): MNHNY, SVGAGI (reference sequence). Trimming took off 2 bases at V and 7 bases at J, with 12 bases between the two ends. This CDR3 spans 13 amino acids. The CDR3 nucleotides read TGTGCCAGCAGTTACCGGGTGGGTTCGGAGCAGTACTTC. Its translation is CASSYRVGSEQYF.

The rearrangement uses TRBV12-5 and TRBJ2-1; tentative D call: TRBD1 (5 bases). Germline values: CDR1 LGHNT, CDR2 FRNRAP. The ends were cut back, 7 bases at V and 6 bases at J, with 13 bases in the middle. The CDR3 extends over 13 amino acids. The CDR3 region has the DNA TGTGCTAGTGCCCCCGACAGCCTCAATGAGCAGTTCTTC. Encoded protein: CASAPDSLNEQFF.

The gene calls are TRBV7-2 and TRBJ2-3; D is undetermined. Germline values: CDR1 SGHTA, CDR2 FQGNSA. V lost 3 bases, J lost 5 bases, and 12 bases lay in between. This CDR3 has 14 residues. CDR3 DNA sequence: TGTGCCAGCAGCTTCCGATCGTCCCAAGATACGCAGTATTTT. Its translation: CASSFRSSQDTQYF.

CDR3 protein: CASSNRQVAKNIQYF. CDR3 nucleotide sequence: TGTGCCAGCAGCAACCGACAGGTAGCCAAAAACATTCAGTACTTC. This chain joins TRBV7-9 and TRBJ2-4; possibly TRBD1 for D (6 bases). CDR1 and CDR2 from the germline V gene are SEHNR and FQNEAQ (reference sequence). Deletions cut 5 bases from V and 0 bases from J, with 11 bases between. The CDR3 contains 15 residues.

This chain joins TRBV5-6 and TRBJ2-5, with a tentative D call TRBD1 (6 bases). The CDR3 has 14 amino acids. V lost 0 bases to trimming and J lost 4 bases, with 10 bases between them. CDR1 SGHDT and CDR2 YYEEEE come from the germline V gene. CDR3 DNA sequence: TGTGCCAGCAGCTTGGCAGGGGTAGTAGAGACCCAGTACTTC. It yields the protein CASSLAGVVETQYF.

This chain connects TRBV5-4 to TRBJ2-1; 7 positions match TRBD1. This CDR3 has 13 residues. J gave up 7 bases and V 4 bases, and 5 bases lay outside the gene matches. Germline CDR1 is SGHNT and CDR2 is YYREEE (reference sequence). The CDR3 spells CASSADRANEQFF. Here the CDR3 DNA reads TGTGCCAGCAGCGCTGACAGGGCGAATGAGCAGTTCTTC.

The count of this clone is one. The V and J genes are TRBV9 and TRBJ2-2, with a tentative D call TRBD1 (7 bases). CDR1 and CDR2 (germline): SGDLS, YYNGEE. Trimming pared 0 bases from V and 7 bases from J, leaving 19 bases between. CDR3 length: 17 amino acids. In DNA, the CDR3 is TGTGCCAGCAGCGTAGAAGCCAGGGGGGACTGGATCGGGGAGCTGTTTTTT. Translating it yields CASSVEARGDWIGELFF.

The J gene is TRBJ2-5, the V gene TRBV19; TRBD2 agrees at 15 bases. The CDR3 is 17 residues long. Germline CDR1 reads LNHDA; CDR2 reads SQIVND (reference sequence). V lost 9 bases to trimming and J lost 2 bases; unmatched junction nucleotides: 10. The CDR3 region has the DNA TGTGCCAGCCAAACAGGGACTAGCGGGGGGCTACAAGAGACCCAGTACTTC. It specifies CASQTGTSGGLQETQYF. Filled out from reference TRBV19 and TRBJ2-5, the complete variable domain reads DGGITQSPKYLFRKEGQNVTLSCEQNLNHDAMYWYRQDPGQGLRLIYYSQIVNDFQKGDIAEGYSVSREKKESFPLTVTSAQKNPTAFYLCASQTGTSGGLQETQYFGPGTRLLVL.

The chain uses TRBV28 and TRBJ2-1; 10 bases map to TRBD2. This CDR3 is built from 16 residues. From germline, CDR1 is MDHEN and CDR2 SYDVKM. The trim removed 4 bases at V and 8 bases at J, leaving 11 bases unmatched. The CDR3: CASSYQREGLGYEQFF. CDR3 coding DNA: TGTGCCAGCAGTTACCAGCGGGAGGGCCTCGGATATGAGCAGTTCTTC.

This rearrangement joins TRBV2 to TRBJ1-2, with 9 nucleotides matching TRBD1. CDR3 length: 15 residues. The V segment lost 6 bases and the J segment 6 bases; nucleotides outside the gene matches: 11. Germline CDR1 is SNHLY and CDR2 is FYNNEI. The CDR3 region is CASSLTGTGWNGYTF. The CDR3 bases are TGTGCCAGCAGCTTAACCGGGACAGGGTGGAATGGCTACACCTTC.

The chain is built from TRBV7-3 and TRBJ2-1; D might be TRBD1 (6 bases). This CDR3 region has 16 residues. Germline V CDR1 and CDR2: SGHTA, FQGTGA. V lost 1 base and J 4 bases, leaving 14 bases between the germline ends. DNA for the CDR3: TGTGCCAGCAGCTTAAGGCACAGGGACCCTTACAATGAGCAGTTCTTC. Its translation is CASSLRHRDPYNEQFF.

The rearrangement uses TRBV7-9 and TRBJ1-2, with 7 bases lining up with TRBD1. The CDR3 contains 14 residues. Germline CDR1 and CDR2: SEHNR and FQNEAQ (reference sequence). V was pared by 0 bases and J by 8 bases, with 6 bases of the junction left unmatched. The CDR3 spells CASSLAGQTRGYTF. The DNA for the CDR3 is TGTGCCAGCAGCTTAGCGGGACAGACTCGGGGCTACACCTTC.

V gene TRBV5-1 combines with J gene TRBJ2-3, with D uncertain. V lost 0 bases and J lost 9, with 11 bases in between. CDR1 and CDR2 from the germline V gene are SGHRS and YFSETQ. The CDR3 totals 13 residues. CDR3 nucleotide sequence: TGCGCCAGCAGCTTGGAACCATTGGACACGCAGTATTTT. It codes for CASSLEPLDTQYF. Full variable domain (remainder filled in from reference TRBV5-1 and TRBJ2-3): KAGVTQTPRYLIKTRGQQVTLSCSPISGHRSVSWYQQTPGQGLQFLFEYFSETQRNKGNFPGRFSGRQFSNSRSEMNVSTLELGDSALYLCASSLEPLDTQYFGPGTRLTVL.

The chain is built from TRBV29-1 and TRBJ1-1, with 10 nucleotides matching TRBD1. The CDR3 length is 12 residues. V was clipped by 7 bases and J by 4 bases; unmatched bases: 3. Looked up from germline, CDR1 is SQVTM and CDR2 is ANQGSEA. Here the CDR3 reads CSGDRGLTEAFF. CDR3 sequence (DNA): TGCAGCGGCGACAGGGGGCTCACTGAAGCTTTCTTT. The complete variable domain, with remaining parts taken from reference TRBV29-1 and TRBJ1-1, reads SAVISQKPSRDICQRGTSLTIQCQVDSQVTMMFWYRQQPGQSLTLIATANQGSEATYESGFVIDKFPISRPNLTFSTLTVSNMSPEDSSIYLCSGDRGLTEAFFGQGTRLTVV.

V is TRBV5-4 and J is TRBJ2-7; TRBD1 matches at 7 bases. V lost 0 bases and J lost 4; bases outside the gene matches: 1. Looked up from germline, CDR1 is SGHNT and CDR2 is YYREEE (reference sequence). This CDR3 is built from 13 residues. The CDR3 DNA reads as TGTGCCAGCAGCTTGGTGACAGGGTACGAGCAGTACTTC. Encoded protein: CASSLVTGYEQYF. The variable domain in full, completed from reference TRBV5-4 and TRBJ2-7, reads ETGVTQSPTHLIKTRGQQVTLRCSSQSGHNTVSWYQQALGQGPQFIFQYYREEENGRGNFPPRFSGLQFPNYSSELNVNALELDDSALYLCASSLVTGYEQYFGPGTRLTVT.

The chain is built from TRBV19 and TRBJ1-5, with TRBD1 matching over 9 bases. The V and J ends lost 7 bases and 3 bases, in that order; junction bases with no gene match: 7. Germline CDR1 reads LNHDA; CDR2 reads SQIVND (reference sequence). This CDR3 is 15 amino acids long. This CDR3 is CASNAQGAINQPQHF. As DNA, the CDR3 is TGTGCCAGTAATGCACAGGGGGCGATCAATCAGCCCCAGCATTTT.

The rearrangement joins TRBV5-1 to TRBJ2-5, with D possibly being TRBD2 (6 bases). Germline V gives CDR1 SGHRS, CDR2 YFSETQ. This CDR3 is 16 amino acids long. V was trimmed by 0 bases and J by 1 base, leaving 13 bases between them. The CDR3 sequence is CASSLAGTPVQETQYF. Written as DNA, the CDR3 is TGCGCCAGCAGCTTGGCCGGGACTCCGGTCCAAGAGACCCAGTACTTC. Looking up the rest from reference TRBV5-1 and TRBJ2-5 gives the full variable domain: KAGVTQTPRYLIKTRGQQVTLSCSPISGHRSVSWYQQTPGQGLQFLFEYFSETQRNKGNFPGRFSGRQFSNSRSEMNVSTLELGDSALYLCASSLAGTPVQETQYFGPGTRLLVL.

The gene calls are TRBV28 and TRBJ2-7, with D perhaps being TRBD1 or TRBD2 (5 bases each). The CDR3 spans 15 residues. V was pared by 1 base and J by 2 bases, with 12 bases between. The germline V gene has CDR1 MDHEN and CDR2 SYDVKM. The CDR3, as DNA: TGTGCCAGCAGTTTATTGAGGGGCCCCCCCTACGAGCAGTACTTC. Translated: CASSLLRGPPYEQYF. The entire variable domain, with the rest obtained from reference TRBV28 and TRBJ2-7, is as follows: DVKVTQSSRYLVKRTGEKVFLECVQDMDHENMFWYRQDPGLGLRLIYFSYDVKMKEKGDIPEGYSVSREKKERFSLILESASTNQTSMYLCASSLLRGPPYEQYFGPGTRLTVT.

The chain links TRBV21-1 to TRBJ2-7; TRBD2 reflects the table's D call only, with no check against the DNA. TRBV21-1 is a pseudogene. The CDR3 is 19 amino acids. Here the CDR3 DNA reads TGTGCCAGCAGCAAGGGGTATGGGGAGGGCAGGGGCCCTTCGGCGGCGCAGTACTTC. As protein: CASSKGYGEGRGPSAAQYF.

This clone was detected a few times. The V gene is TRBV19, the J gene TRBJ2-3; D is ambiguous. V gave up 1 base and J gave up 0 bases, with 8 bases separating them. Looked up from germline, CDR1 is LNHDA and CDR2 is SQIVND (reference sequence). There are 15 residues in the CDR3. CDR3 amino acids: CASSIGPQSTDTQYF. The DNA of the CDR3 is TGTGCCAGTAGTATAGGTCCTCAAAGCACAGATACGCAGTATTTT.

The chain couples TRBV6-5 to TRBJ2-7; no clear D gene. Germline CDR1 reads MNHEY; CDR2 reads SVGAGI. CDR3 size: 13 residues. The V end lost 6 bases, the J end lost 3 bases, and 12 bases lay between the germline ends. The CDR3 protein is CASSMGLHYEQYF. The CDR3 DNA reads TGTGCCAGCAGCATGGGCCTACACTACGAGCAGTACTTC.

This clone appeared a single time. This sequence joins TRBV7-6 and TRBJ2-2; 15 bases line up with TRBD2. Trimming at V came to 5 bases and at J to 5 bases, leaving 9 bases not matched to a gene. The CDR3 runs to 18 residues. In germline, CDR1 is SGHVS, CDR2 FNYEAQ. CDR3: CASSIGLAGGSSTGELFF. DNA for the CDR3: TGTGCCAGCAGCATAGGACTAGCGGGAGGGTCCTCTACCGGGGAGCTGTTTTTT.